This TCR beta chain was obtained from a study of CD8 T cells in Susac syndrome. Overall study: Sequenced Susac syndrome patients included 5 or 6 with active disease and roughly 8 who were in remission. Blood was drawn from Susac syndrome patients while they were therapy-naive, on corticosteroids, or on intravenous immunoglobulin alone. Study conclusions and caveats: As the study acknowledged, the number of individuals in its TCR sequencing and HLA analysis was relatively small.

Points on this clonotype: Antigen specificity is unknown.

V lost 6 bases, J lost 5 bases, and 11 bases lay in between. The germline CDR1 and CDR2 sequences are MDHEN and SYDVKM. The CDR3 loop spans 13 amino acids. Random hexamers were used to reverse transcribe roughly 0.5 to 1 ug of RNA. TCRdb recomputed calls from the immunoSEQ multiplex PCR reads with MiXCR, one row per CDR3 protein. The repertoire includes about 200,000 distinct CDR3 sequences, 91% of them detected once, and about 0.1% sits in the top ten. In blood CD8+ and CD4+ T cells, TCR beta underwent sequencing. The sequencing sample was made of CD4+ T cells from PBMCs. This chain uses TRBV28 with TRBJ2-1; no firm D call. The TCR originated in a human donor with Susac syndrome. CDR3 sequence: CASRWPSNNEQFF. The CDR3 nucleotides read TGTGCCAGCAGATGGCCCTCTAACAATGAGCAGTTCTTC.